Below are 17 T cell receptor beta chains sequenced from a single sample in a study of CD8+ T cells in alopecia areata. The authors extracted RNA and reverse transcribed it into cDNA as the sequencing template. TCRdb's copy holds only in-frame clones and misses some; the assay was immunoSEQ multiplex PCR. Of roughly 150,000 clones in the sample, around 57% were seen once. Material for sequencing was CD4+ T cells sorted from blood. All receptors derive from a human donor in good health.

The chain carries TRBV15 and TRBJ2-5; D uncertain. CDR1 and CDR2 from the germline V gene are LNHNV and YYDKDF (reference sequence). The CDR3 has 16 residues. Between the trimmed V and J ends, which lost 0 bases and 5 bases, there was a span of 16 bases. The CDR3 region has the DNA TGTGCCACCAGCAGAGACCCGGACCCTCACCGGGAGACCCAGTACTTC. Protein: CATSRDPDPHRETQYF. Drawing the rest from reference TRBV15 and TRBJ2-5, the complete variable domain is DAMVIQNPRYQVTQFGKPVTLSCSQTLNHNVMYWYQQKSSQAPKLLFHYYDKDFNNEADTPDNFQSRRPNTSFCFLDIRSPGLGDTAMYLCATSRDPDPHRETQYFGPGTRLLVL.

This clone was seen a handful of times. V and J are TRBV5-4 and TRBJ2-2; TRBD1 matches 9 bases. CDR1 SGHNT and CDR2 YYREEE come from the germline V gene (reference sequence). CDR3 length: 14 residues. The V and J ends lost 3 bases and 5 bases, in that order; junction bases with no gene match: 2. The CDR3 DNA reads TGTGCCAGCAGCTCACAGGGGGCGACCGGGGAGCTGTTTTTT. This gives the protein CASSSQGATGELFF.

This chain connects TRBV18 to TRBJ2-3; D is tentatively TRBD1 or TRBD2 (6 bases each). Trimming shortened V by 3 bases and J by 4 bases, and 17 bases separated the two germline ends. The length of the CDR3 is 16 residues. The germline V gene has CDR1 KGHSH and CDR2 LQKENI. CDR3 coding DNA: TGTGCCAGCTCACCTACGGGACTCAGGGGAGCAGATACGCAGTATTTT. Amino acid sequence: CASSPTGLRGADTQYF.

As concerns this clone: The identical CDR3 is also encoded by other nucleotide sequences in the sample. J is TRBJ2-7 and V is TRBV6-5; 10 nucleotides align to TRBD2. The germline V gene encodes CDR1 MNHEY and CDR2 SVGAGI. With 5 bases clipped from V and 0 bases from J, the junction kept 4 bases outside the gene matches. This CDR3 is built from 15 residues. The CDR3: CASSRTSGSSYEQYF. DNA of the CDR3: TGTGCCAGCAGTCGGACTAGCGGCAGCTCCTACGAGCAGTACTTC.

The sample holds a few counts of this clone. V and J are TRBV29-1 and TRBJ2-2; D not certain. The CDR3 is made up of 16 amino acids. Trimming removed 3 bases at V and 0 bases at J, with 14 bases between. Germline lookup yields CDR1 SQVTM and CDR2 ANQGSEA. CDR3 DNA: TGCAGCGTTGACCGAAAGACGCGCCCGAACACCGGGGAGCTGTTTTTT. Translating it yields CSVDRKTRPNTGELFF.

This clone has only a few counts. This chain links TRBV6-6 with TRBJ1-5; D is undetermined. The ends were cut back, 7 bases at V and 5 bases at J, with 15 bases in the middle. This CDR3 is 14 amino acids long. Germline CDR1 MNHNY, CDR2 SVGAGI (reference sequence). The CDR3 nucleotides are TGTGCCAGCACCAGCCATAGTTTTCATCAGCCCCAGCATTTT. Amino acid sequence: CASTSHSFHQPQHF.

The rearrangement joins TRBV6-5 to TRBJ1-1; unclear D gene. V was pared by 5 bases and J by 9 bases, with 10 bases between. Germline V CDR1 and CDR2: MNHEY, SVGAGI. The CDR3 extends over 11 amino acids. In DNA form, the CDR3 reads TGTGCCAGCAGTACCGCACTGAAAGCTTTCTTT. As protein: CASSTALKAFF.

This clone appeared a few times. The chain recombines TRBV29-1 with TRBJ2-7; TRBD1 is a possible D gene (5 bases). There are 12 residues in the CDR3. V was pared by 6 bases and J by 4 bases, with 13 bases between. Per germline, CDR1 SQVTM and CDR2 ANQGSEA. CDR3 in amino acids: CSVLVGPYEQYF. CDR3 DNA sequence: TGCAGCGTGCTTGTGGGGCCTTACGAGCAGTACTTC.

The J gene is TRBJ1-1, the V gene TRBV30; D unresolved. Germline V gene sequence: CDR1 GTSNPN, CDR2 SVGIG (reference sequence). The CDR3 totals 14 residues. V was shortened by 2 bases and J by 2 bases, with 12 bases between the two germline ends. The CDR3 here is CAWSKKGGNTEAFF. CDR3 DNA sequence: TGTGCCTGGAGTAAGAAGGGAGGTAACACTGAAGCTTTCTTT.

The chain links TRBV27 to TRBJ2-1; 8 nucleotides line up with TRBD2. V lost 7 bases and J lost 16; bases outside the gene matches: 9. The CDR3 runs 11 residues. CDR1 is MNHEY, CDR2 SMNVEV, per germline (reference sequence). CDR3 sequence (DNA): TGTGCCAGCATTCGTCGGGAGGGCGAATTCTTC. Translating it yields CASIRREGEFF.

This chain connects TRBV5-1 to TRBJ2-7, with 7 positions matching TRBD2. The ends lost 3 bases at V and 1 base at J; junction bases unmatched: 13. There are 17 residues in the CDR3. The germline V gene has CDR1 SGHRS and CDR2 YFSETQ. CDR3 protein: CASSYATGSSGSYEQYF. The CDR3 DNA is TGCGCCAGCAGCTACGCCACGGGGTCTAGCGGATCCTACGAGCAGTACTTC.

The V gene is TRBV19, the J gene TRBJ2-1, with TRBD2 identical over 14 bases. CDR1 and CDR2 from the germline V gene are LNHDA and SQIVND (reference sequence). V gave up 2 bases and J gave up 9 bases; unmatched junction bases: 15. The CDR3 is 19 residues long. The CDR3 loop reads CASSILGLAGEGAGGEQFF. The CDR3 region has the DNA TGTGCCAGTAGTATATTGGGACTAGCGGGAGAAGGGGCCGGAGGTGAGCAGTTCTTC.

V and J are TRBV7-9 and TRBJ2-3, with 8 bases identical to TRBD2. The V gene end was trimmed by 6 bases and the J gene end by 5 bases; junction bases not matched to a gene: 13. There are 16 residues in the CDR3. Per the germline V gene, CDR1 is SEHNR and CDR2 is FQNEAQ (reference sequence). The DNA of the CDR3 is TGTGCCAGCAGACTAGACCCCGGGAGGGCCAGAGATACGCAGTATTTT. Translation: CASRLDPGRARDTQYF.

V is TRBV6-5 and J is TRBJ2-2; unclear D gene. CDR1 MNHEY and CDR2 SVGAGI come from the germline V gene. This CDR3 region has 13 residues. Trimming removed 7 bases from V and 6 bases from J, with 12 bases in between. The CDR3 bases are TGTGCCAGCACGGATAAGTCGGCCGGGGAGCTGTTTTTT. It codes for CASTDKSAGELFF.

V is TRBV15 and J is TRBJ2-5; possible D gene TRBD2, 5 bases. V lost 5 bases, J lost 2 bases, and 9 bases lay in between. Germline lookup yields CDR1 LNHNV and CDR2 YYDKDF (reference sequence). The CDR3 has 13 amino acids. CDR3 nucleotide sequence: TGTGCCACCAGCCGTCGAGGGCAAGAGACCCAGTACTTC. Its translation: CATSRRGQETQYF.

The V call is TRBV11-2, the J call TRBJ1-1; D gene unclear. The CDR3 extends over 17 amino acids. V lost 5 bases and J 0 bases, leaving 19 bases between the germline ends. The V gene's germline CDR1 is SGHAT and CDR2 FQNNGV. CDR3 sequence: CASSTTRGGLVNTEAFF. The CDR3 DNA reads as TGTGCCAGCAGCACCACCCGAGGCGGGTTGGTGAACACTGAAGCTTTCTTT.

CDR3 sequence: CASRGGKRGIQETQYF. CDR3 bases: TGTGCCAGCAGGGGAGGGAAGCGGGGAATCCAAGAGACCCAGTACTTC. This chain joins TRBV11-2 and TRBJ2-5; 7 nucleotides agree with TRBD2. The CDR3 extends over 16 amino acids. J gave up 1 base and V 6 bases, and 11 bases lay outside the gene matches. CDR1 is SGHAT and CDR2 is FQNNGV in the germline V gene.